The clone carrying this T cell receptor beta chain occurred a few times. The antigen is undetermined. The PCR used 60 V beta and 13 J beta primers. Sequenced by immunoSEQ multiplex PCR; TCRdb stores in-frame clones only, minus some. The sample has roughly 90,000 clones; around 84% are singletons. This sample was included in a study of glioma-infiltrating T cells after dendritic cell vaccination. The overall study: Between the early 2000s and the early 2010s, patients got autologous tumor lysate-pulsed dendritic cell vaccines. Study-wide findings and caveats: Higher TCR clonality did not directly relate to longer survival.

The germline CDR1 and CDR2 sequences are LNHDA and SQIVND (reference sequence). J lost 6 bases, V lost 4 bases, and 4 bases had no gene match. This CDR3 is 13 amino acids long. This specimen consisted of blood, obtained before dendritic cell vaccination. This receptor was obtained from a human donor with glioblastoma. V and J are TRBV19 and TRBJ2-7; 9 bases map to TRBD1. This CDR3 reads CASSTSDRGEQYF. The CDR3 coding sequence is TGTGCCAGTAGTACTTCGGACAGGGGCGAGCAGTACTTC.